Reported below is one T cell receptor (beta chain). This record comes from a study of patients and donors after allogeneic stem cell transplantation. The CDR3 length is 16 residues. The germline V gene has CDR1 DFQATT and CDR2 SNEGSKA (reference sequence). V dropped 1 base and J dropped 2 bases, with 16 bases sitting between them. TCRdb analysed the RT-PCR reads with MiXCR anew, one entry per CDR3 protein. The repertoire includes 110,000 or so distinct CDR3 sequences, about a third of them detected once, and around 30% sits in the top ten. This chain joins TRBV20-1 and TRBJ2-3; no reliable D call. This TCR came from a human donor who was either an allogeneic HSCT recipient or a stem cell or donor lymphocyte infusion donor (not recorded which). It is not recorded whose cells these are; they may come from a transplant donor. Input material: blood, either unsorted or a sorted T cell fraction (not recorded which). The CDR3 DNA sequence: TGCAGTGCTAGAGTTGGGCCCTGGTCTTTCACAGATACGCAGTATTTT. This gives the protein CSARVGPWSFTDTQYF.